This TCR beta chain was found in a study of blood T cell repertoires in COVID-19. On the study more broadly: The analysed material was cDNA or gDNA that came from T cells, B-cell-depleted T cells, or PBMCs.

Losses at the gene ends were 4 bases for V and 5 bases for J; bases not matched to a gene: 11. Germline CDR1 KGHDR, CDR2 SFDVKD. The CDR3 runs 18 residues. TCRdb keeps only in-frame clones here, not all; method: immunoSEQ multiplex PCR. The sample consists of some 180,000 clones, more than 80% of them appearing once. The V call is TRBV24-1, the J call TRBJ2-3, with 13 bases that match TRBD2. The specimen sequenced was peripheral blood. The receptor was derived from a woman aged 60 to 75 with acute or convalescent COVID-19. DNA for the CDR3: TGTGCCACCAGTGACCCTGTTACTAGCGGGAGGGCCGTAGATACGCAGTATTTT. Protein: CATSDPVTSGRAVDTQYF.